The clone carrying this T cell receptor (beta chain) was seen a few times. The antigen is unknown. The record originates from a study of cytomegalovirus exposure and HLA in healthy donors. Regarding the study as a whole: The study found most TCR sequences rare, yet found some public TCRs in many donors.

The PCR used 60 Vbeta and 13 Jbeta primers. This table comes from immunoSEQ multiplex PCR, and its TCRdb copy is limited to in-frame clones, with some not included. Of around 120,000 clones listed, around 80% are singletons. V dropped 0 bases and J dropped 5 bases, with 11 bases sitting between them. This CDR3 has 14 residues. Per germline, CDR1 SGDLS and CDR2 YYNGEE. The chain recombines TRBV9 with TRBJ2-5; D may be TRBD1 (6 bases). The sequence was obtained from a woman aged 40 to 50 in good health and CMV-seronegative. The sequencing input was PBMCs. The CDR3 DNA reads TGTGCCAGCAGCGTAGTCCCCCAGGGGGAGACCCAGTACTTC. This sequence encodes CASSVVPQGETQYF.